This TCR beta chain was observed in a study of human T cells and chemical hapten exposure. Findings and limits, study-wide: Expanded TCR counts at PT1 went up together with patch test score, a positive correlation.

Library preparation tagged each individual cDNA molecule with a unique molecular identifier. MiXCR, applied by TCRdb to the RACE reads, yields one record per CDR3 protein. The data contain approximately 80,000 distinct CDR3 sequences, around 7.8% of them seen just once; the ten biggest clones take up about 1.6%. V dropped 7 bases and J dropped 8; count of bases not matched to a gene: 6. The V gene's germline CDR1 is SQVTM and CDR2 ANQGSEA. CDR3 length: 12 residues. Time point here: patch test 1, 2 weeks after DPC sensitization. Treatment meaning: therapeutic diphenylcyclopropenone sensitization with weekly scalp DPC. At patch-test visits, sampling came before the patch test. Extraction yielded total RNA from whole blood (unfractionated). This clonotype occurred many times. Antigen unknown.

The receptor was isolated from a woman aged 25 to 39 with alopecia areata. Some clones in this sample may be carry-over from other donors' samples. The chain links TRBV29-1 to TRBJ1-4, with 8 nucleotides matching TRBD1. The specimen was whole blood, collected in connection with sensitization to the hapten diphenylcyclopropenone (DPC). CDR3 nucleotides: TGCAGCGGTCGGGACAGGTTGGAAAAACTGTTTTTT. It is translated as CSGRDRLEKLFF. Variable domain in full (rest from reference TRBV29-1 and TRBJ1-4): SAVISQKPSRDICQRGTSLTIQCQVDSQVTMMFWYRQQPGQSLTLIATANQGSEATYESGFVIDKFPISRPNLTFSTLTVSNMSPEDSSIYLCSGRDRLEKLFFGSGTQLSVL.